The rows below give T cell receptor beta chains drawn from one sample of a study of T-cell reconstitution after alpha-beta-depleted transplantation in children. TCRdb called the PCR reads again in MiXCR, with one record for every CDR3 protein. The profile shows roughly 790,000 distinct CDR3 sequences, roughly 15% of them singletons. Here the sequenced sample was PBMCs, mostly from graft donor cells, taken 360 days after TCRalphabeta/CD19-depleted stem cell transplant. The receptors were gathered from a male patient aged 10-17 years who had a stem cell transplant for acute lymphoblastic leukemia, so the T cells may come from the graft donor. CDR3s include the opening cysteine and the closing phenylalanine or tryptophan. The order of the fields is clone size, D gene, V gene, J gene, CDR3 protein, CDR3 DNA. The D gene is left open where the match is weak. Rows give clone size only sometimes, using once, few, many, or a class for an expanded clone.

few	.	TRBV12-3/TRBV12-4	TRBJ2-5	CASSQGQTRETQYF	TGTGCCAGCAGTCAAGGGCAAACAAGAGAGACCCAGTACTTC
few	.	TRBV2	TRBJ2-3	CASSEGRGERYSWGTDTQYF	TGTGCCAGCAGTGAAGGGAGGGGCGAAAGATACTCTTGGGGCACAGATACGCAGTATTTT
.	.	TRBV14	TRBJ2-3	CASSPYYPRTQYF	TGTGCCAGCAGCCCCTACTATCCTCGTACGCAGTATTTT
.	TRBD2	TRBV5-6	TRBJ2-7	CASSLLPSGSLYEQYF	TGTGCCAGCAGCCTACTACCTAGCGGGAGCCTCTACGAGCAGTACTTC
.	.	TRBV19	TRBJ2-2	CASSAGLFTGELFF	TGTGCCAGTAGTGCGGGACTTTTCACCGGGGAGCTGTTTTTT
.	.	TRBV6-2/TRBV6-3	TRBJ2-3	CASSLQGLSSTDTQYF	TGTGCCAGCAGTCTGCAGGGACTTTCTAGCACAGATACGCAGTATTTT
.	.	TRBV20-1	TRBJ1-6	CSARRGYSPLRF	TGCAGTGCTAGGAGGGGGTATTCACCCCTCCGCTTT
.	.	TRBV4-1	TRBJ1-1	CASSQGKRERNTEAFF	TGCGCCAGCAGCCAAGGTAAACGGGAGAGGAACACTGAAGCTTTCTTT
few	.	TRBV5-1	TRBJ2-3	CASSLINAERSTDTQYF	TGCGCCAGCAGCTTGATTAATGCGGAAAGAAGCACAGATACGCAGTATTTT
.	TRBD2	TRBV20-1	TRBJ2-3	CSAISSGSSSDTQYF	TGCAGTGCTATATCTAGCGGGAGTTCTTCAGATACGCAGTATTTT
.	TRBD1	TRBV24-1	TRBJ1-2	CATSDPRQGSSYGYTF	TGTGCCACCAGTGATCCCCGACAGGGCTCTAGCTATGGCTACACCTTC
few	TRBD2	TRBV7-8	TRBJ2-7	CASRFSRAGGGYEQYF	TGTGCCAGCAGATTTTCCCGAGCGGGAGGCGGGTACGAGCAGTACTTC
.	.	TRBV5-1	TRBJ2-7	CASRNREPYEQYF	TGCGCCAGCAGGAACAGGGAACCCTACGAGCAGTACTTC
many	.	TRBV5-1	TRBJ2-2	CASTSLRGLNTGELFF	TGCGCCAGCACCTCTCTCAGGGGCTTGAACACCGGGGAGCTGTTTTTT
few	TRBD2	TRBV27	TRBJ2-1	CASRGVAGAYNEQFF	TGTGCCAGCAGGGGGGTAGCGGGAGCCTACAATGAGCAGTTCTTC
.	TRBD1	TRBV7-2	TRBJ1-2	CASSDRVYGYTF	TGTGCCAGCAGCGACAGGGTCTATGGCTACACCTTC
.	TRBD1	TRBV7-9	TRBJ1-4	CASSFGQAPFEKLFF	TGTGCCAGCAGCTTCGGACAGGCGCCTTTTGAAAAACTGTTTTTT
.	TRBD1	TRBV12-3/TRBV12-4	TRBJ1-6	CASSVTGAVFNSPLHF	TGTGCCAGCAGTGTTACAGGGGCCGTCTTCAATTCACCCCTCCACTTT
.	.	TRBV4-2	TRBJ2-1	CASSRPERLASDNEQFF	TGTGCCAGCAGCCGACCAGAGCGGCTAGCGTCCGACAATGAGCAGTTCTTC
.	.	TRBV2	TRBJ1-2	CASRGQPYGYTF	TGTGCCAGCAGAGGACAGCCGTATGGCTACACCTTC
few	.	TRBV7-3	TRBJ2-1	CASSSRVRDEQFF	TGTGCCAGCAGCTCCCGAGTAAGGGATGAGCAGTTCTTC
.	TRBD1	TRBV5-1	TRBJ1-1	CASSLFLTGAAMNTEAFF	TGCGCCAGCAGCTTGTTCCTGACAGGGGCCGCGATGAACACTGAAGCTTTCTTT
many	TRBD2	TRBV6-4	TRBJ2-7	CASSAQGGRFYEQYF	TGTGCCAGCAGCGCCCAGGGCGGGAGGTTTTATGAGCAGTACTTC
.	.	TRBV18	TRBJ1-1	CASSPLGANTEAFF	TGTGCCAGCTCACCGCTCGGGGCGAACACTGAAGCTTTCTTT
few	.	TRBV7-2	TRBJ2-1	CASSSDGVYNEQFF	TGTGCCAGCAGTTCAGATGGGGTTTACAATGAGCAGTTCTTC
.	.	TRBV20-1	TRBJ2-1	CSARDRGSSYNEQFF	TGCAGTGCTAGAGATAGGGGAAGCTCCTACAATGAGCAGTTCTTC
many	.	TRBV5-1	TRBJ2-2	CASSEGAGELFF	TGCGCCAGCAGCGAGGGGGCCGGGGAGCTGTTTTTT
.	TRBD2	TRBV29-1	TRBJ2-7	CSVGLRLAGAGEQYF	TGCAGCGTTGGATTAAGACTAGCGGGAGCGGGCGAGCAGTACTTC
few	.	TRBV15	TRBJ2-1	CATSRGGPTVYNEQFF	TGTGCCACCAGCAGAGGGGGTCCGACAGTCTACAATGAGCAGTTCTTC
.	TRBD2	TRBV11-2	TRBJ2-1	CASSSGTSGRARDEQFF	TGTGCCAGCAGCTCGGGGACTAGCGGGAGGGCCAGGGATGAGCAGTTCTTC
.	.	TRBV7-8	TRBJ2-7	CASSGIAAGLSSYEQYF	TGTGCCAGCAGCGGAATCGCTGCGGGGCTAAGCTCCTACGAGCAGTACTTC
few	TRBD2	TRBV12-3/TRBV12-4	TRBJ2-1	CASTFPLAGYTYNEQFF	TGTGCCAGCACCTTTCCCTTAGCGGGATACACCTACAATGAGCAGTTCTTC
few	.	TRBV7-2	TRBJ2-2	CASSFNTNTGELFF	TGTGCCAGCAGCTTTAACACGAACACCGGGGAGCTGTTTTTT
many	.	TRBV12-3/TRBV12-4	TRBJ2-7	CASSFRPGAYEQYF	TGTGCCAGCAGTTTTCGTCCAGGGGCCTACGAGCAGTACTTC
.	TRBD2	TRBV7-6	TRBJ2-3	CASSFLGLETQYF	TGTGCCAGCAGCTTCCTAGGACTAGAGACGCAGTATTTT
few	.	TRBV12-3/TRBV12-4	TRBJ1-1	CASSHPTGGRIEAFF	TGTGCCAGCAGCCATCCTACGGGGGGCCGCATTGAAGCTTTCTTT
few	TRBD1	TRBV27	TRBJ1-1	CASSLFPGTGPNTEAFF	TGTGCCAGCAGTCTTTTTCCGGGGACAGGACCGAACACTGAAGCTTTCTTT